This TCR beta chain appears in the sequencing data of a study of synovial regulatory T cells in juvenile arthritis (dated by TCRdb to between 2014 and 2017). Some background on the complete study: Of the sequenced patients, a few were therapy-naive, one was treated with methotrexate plus infliximab, over 5 were treated with methotrexate, and one lacked treatment information. Using matched patient samples, the researchers compared TCRbeta CDR3 repertoires across three groups: blood iaTreg cells, other blood Treg cells and synovial fluid Treg cells. Although effector T cell subsets in the cohort were also sequenced for comparisons, the Treg dataset on its own covers only blood and synovial fluid Treg cells. The TCR repertoire comparisons covered Treg and Teff subsets from 10 to 11 JIA patients with active disease. Overall study results and their limits: Synovial Treg cells shared more CDR3 sequences with iaTreg cells than with other blood Treg cells; Chao-Jaccard similarity confirmed closer relation. Across patients, iaTreg TCR repertoires were largely private, and these iaTreg repertoires partially overlapped with synovial Teff and blood CPL repertoires. Compared with other blood Treg cells, blood iaTreg cells had lower TCR diversity, a finding consistent with antigen-driven expansion.

This clone is large (0.1 to 1%) as judged by frequency; no count is noted. Its antigen has not been determined. iaTreg cells were defined as HLA-DR+ Treg cells, were more frequent in NO ID patients than in ID patients at Tend, and were hypothesised to expand during inflammation. TCR repertoire donors were 11 juvenile idiopathic arthritis patients with active disease who had not reached inactive disease, 3 polyarticular and 8 oligoarticular. A median age of roughly 11 years (range about 2.4-22.9) and a median disease duration of around seven years (range 0.2-19.1) were recorded for the TCR-sequenced patients. Samples for TCR repertoire analysis were collected at two centres in Italy. Peripheral blood mononuclear cells were separated using a Histopaque-1077 density gradient and frozen in roughly 90% FCS with roughly 10% DMSO. CDR1 and CDR2, looked up from the germline V gene, are SNHLY and FYNNEI. The CDR3 has 17 amino acids, counting the end cysteine and phenylalanine. A DNA sequence was not provided.

Library prep was done by the immunoSEQ multiplex PCR assay. Adaptive Biotechnologies carried out the TCRbeta CDR3 sequencing. Processing in the source paper ran as follows. Repertoire similarity was assessed using the Chao-modified Jaccard index and the median clonotype overlap from 200 random subsamples at equal sample size. The similarity analyses were based on either productive nucleotide sequences or amino acid sequences translated in silico. Repertoires were compared using hierarchical clustering with single linkage and t-SNE, both based on Chao-modified Jaccard distances. Repertoire diversity was measured with the Renyi index after sample size normalisation across a range of alpha values. This immuneACCESS table, as held by TCRdb, lists in-frame sequences with V and J called but not all clones. Of the missing ones, under half trace to an unresolved V gene in checked studies; the others have no known cause. V and J calls and clone size come straight from that table; D and trimming were deduced from the DNA. The sample's own table lists some 450 clones. Around 3.4% of the sample goes to the ten largest clones.

The sequenced sample consisted of Treg cells from blood. The meaning of the sample's cell subset or site label: HLA-DR+ inflammation-associated blood Treg cells. The chain joins TRBV2 to TRBJ2-6; TCRdb names TRBD1, which stays unverified in the absence of DNA. This clonotype originated in a donor aged 2-35 years with juvenile idiopathic arthritis. The CDR3 region: CASSEYQGSSGANVLTF.